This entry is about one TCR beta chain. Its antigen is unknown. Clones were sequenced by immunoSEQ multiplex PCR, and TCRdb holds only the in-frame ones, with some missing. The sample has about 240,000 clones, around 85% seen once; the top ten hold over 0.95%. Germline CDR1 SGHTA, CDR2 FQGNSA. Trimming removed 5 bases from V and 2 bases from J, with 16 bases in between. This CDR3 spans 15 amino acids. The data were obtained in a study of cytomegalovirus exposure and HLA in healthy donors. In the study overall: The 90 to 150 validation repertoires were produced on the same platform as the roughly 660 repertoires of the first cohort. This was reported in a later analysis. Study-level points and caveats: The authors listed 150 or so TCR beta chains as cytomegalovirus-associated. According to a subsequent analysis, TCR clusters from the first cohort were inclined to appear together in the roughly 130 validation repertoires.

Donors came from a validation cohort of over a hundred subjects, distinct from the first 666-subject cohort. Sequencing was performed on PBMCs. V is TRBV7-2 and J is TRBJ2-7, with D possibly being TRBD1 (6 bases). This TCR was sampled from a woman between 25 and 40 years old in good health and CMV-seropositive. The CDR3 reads CASSRDYRDPYEQYF. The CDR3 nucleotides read TGTGCCAGCAGCAGAGATTACAGGGATCCCTACGAGCAGTACTTC.